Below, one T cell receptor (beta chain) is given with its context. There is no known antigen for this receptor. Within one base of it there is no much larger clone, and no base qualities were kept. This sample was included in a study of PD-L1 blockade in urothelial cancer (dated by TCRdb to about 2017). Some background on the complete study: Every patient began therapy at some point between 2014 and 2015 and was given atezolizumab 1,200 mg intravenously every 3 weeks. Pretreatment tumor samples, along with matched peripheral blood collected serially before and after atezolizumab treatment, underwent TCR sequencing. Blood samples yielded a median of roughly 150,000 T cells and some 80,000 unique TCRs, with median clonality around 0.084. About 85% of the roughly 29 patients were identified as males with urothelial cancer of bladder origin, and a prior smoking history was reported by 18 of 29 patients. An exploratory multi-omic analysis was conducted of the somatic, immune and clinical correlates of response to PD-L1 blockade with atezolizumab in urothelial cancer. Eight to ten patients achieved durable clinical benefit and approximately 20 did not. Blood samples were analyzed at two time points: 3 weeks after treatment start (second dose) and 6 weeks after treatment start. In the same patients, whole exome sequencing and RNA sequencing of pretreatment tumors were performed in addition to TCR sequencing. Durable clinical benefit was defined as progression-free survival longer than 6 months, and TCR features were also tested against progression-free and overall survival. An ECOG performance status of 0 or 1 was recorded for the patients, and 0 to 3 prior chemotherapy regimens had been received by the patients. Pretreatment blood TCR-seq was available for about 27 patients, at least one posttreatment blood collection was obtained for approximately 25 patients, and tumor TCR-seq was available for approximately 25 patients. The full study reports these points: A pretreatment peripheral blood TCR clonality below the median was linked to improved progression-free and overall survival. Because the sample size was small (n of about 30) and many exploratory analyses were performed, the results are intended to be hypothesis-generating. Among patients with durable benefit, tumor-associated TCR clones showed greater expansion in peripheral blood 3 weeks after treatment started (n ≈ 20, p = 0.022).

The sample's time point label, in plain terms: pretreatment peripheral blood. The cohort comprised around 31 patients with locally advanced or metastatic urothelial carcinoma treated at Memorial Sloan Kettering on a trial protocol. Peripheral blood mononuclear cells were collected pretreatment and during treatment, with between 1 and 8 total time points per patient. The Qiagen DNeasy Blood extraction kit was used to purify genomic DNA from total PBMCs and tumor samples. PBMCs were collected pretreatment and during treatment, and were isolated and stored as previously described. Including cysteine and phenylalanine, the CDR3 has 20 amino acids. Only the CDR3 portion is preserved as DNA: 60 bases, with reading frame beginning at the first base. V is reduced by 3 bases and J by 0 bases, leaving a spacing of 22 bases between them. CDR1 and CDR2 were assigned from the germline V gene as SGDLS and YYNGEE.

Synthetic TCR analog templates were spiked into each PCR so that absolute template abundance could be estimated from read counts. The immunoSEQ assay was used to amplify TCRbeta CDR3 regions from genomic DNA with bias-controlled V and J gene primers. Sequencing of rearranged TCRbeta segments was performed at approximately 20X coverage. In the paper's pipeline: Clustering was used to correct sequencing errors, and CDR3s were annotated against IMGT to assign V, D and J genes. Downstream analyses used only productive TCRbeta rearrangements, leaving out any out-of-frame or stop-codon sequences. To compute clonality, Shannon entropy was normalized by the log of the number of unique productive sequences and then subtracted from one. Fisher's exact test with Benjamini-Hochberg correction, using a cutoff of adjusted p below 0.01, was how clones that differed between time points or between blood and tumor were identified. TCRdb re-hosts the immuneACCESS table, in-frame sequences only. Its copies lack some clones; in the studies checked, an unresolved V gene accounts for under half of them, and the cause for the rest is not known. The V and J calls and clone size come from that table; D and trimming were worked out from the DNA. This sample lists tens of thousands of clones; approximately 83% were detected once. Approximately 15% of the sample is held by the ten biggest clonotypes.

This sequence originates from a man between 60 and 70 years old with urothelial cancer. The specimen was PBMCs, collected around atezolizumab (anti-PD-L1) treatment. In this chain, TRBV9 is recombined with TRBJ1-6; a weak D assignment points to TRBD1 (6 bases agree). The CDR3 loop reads CASSADPGGRSLSYNSPLHF. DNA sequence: TGTGCCAGCAGCGCCGATCCGGGGGGCCGGAGCCTCTCCTATAATTCACCCCTCCACTTT.